Given below is one T cell receptor beta chain in context. The data were taken from a study of blood T cell repertoires in COVID-19. Some clones are missing from TCRdb's copy, which holds only in-frame ones; the method was immunoSEQ multiplex PCR. This sample has over 65,000 clones, with 85% to 90% found just once. CDR1 and CDR2 from the germline V gene are SGHDN and FVKESK. V dropped 2 bases and J dropped 9; count of bases not matched to a gene: 6. The CDR3 consists of 14 residues. This clonotype was obtained from a middle-aged man with active COVID-19. Sequencing was carried out using peripheral blood. The chain carries TRBV14 and TRBJ2-1, with 8 bases aligning to TRBD1. The CDR3 DNA sequence: TGTGCCAGCAGCCAAAGGACAGGGTTTCGTGAGCAGTTCTTC. Translation gives CASSQRTGFREQFF.